The T cell receptor (beta chain) described here comes from a study of PD-1 blockade in classical Hodgkin lymphoma. Generated by immunoSEQ multiplex PCR, the TCRdb table keeps only in-frame clones and is missing some. The table lists about 19,000 clones, roughly 80% of them singletons, with roughly a sixth in the top ten. The CDR3 contains 12 residues. The V gene's germline CDR1 is MGHDK and CDR2 SYGVNS. The V and J ends lost 6 bases and 4 bases respectively, with 9 bases between them. Each patient relapsed following autologous stem cell transplantation, and prior brentuximab vedotin exposure differed.

Sample: peripheral blood mononuclear cells (PBMCs), taken before the second cycle of nivolumab. This TCR was recovered from a human donor with classical Hodgkin lymphoma. The chain employs TRBV25-1 and TRBJ1-1; a weak D match, TRBD1 (5 bases). DNA for the CDR3: TGTGCCAGCAGCGGGGGGATCACTGAAGCTTTCTTT. This codes for CASSGGITEAFF.